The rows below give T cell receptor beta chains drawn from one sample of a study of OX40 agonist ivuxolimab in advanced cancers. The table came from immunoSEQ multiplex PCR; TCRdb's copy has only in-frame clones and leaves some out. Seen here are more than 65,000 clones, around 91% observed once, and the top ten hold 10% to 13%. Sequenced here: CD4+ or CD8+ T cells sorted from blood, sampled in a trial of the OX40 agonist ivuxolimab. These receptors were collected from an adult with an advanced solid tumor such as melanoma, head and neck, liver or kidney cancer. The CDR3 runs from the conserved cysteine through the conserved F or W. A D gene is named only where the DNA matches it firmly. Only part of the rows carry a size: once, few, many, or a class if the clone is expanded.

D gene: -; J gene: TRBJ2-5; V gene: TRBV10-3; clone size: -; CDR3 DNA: TGTGCCATCAGTGAGACTGGGGCGCGGGGAGAGACCCAGTACTTC; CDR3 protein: CAISETGARGETQYF
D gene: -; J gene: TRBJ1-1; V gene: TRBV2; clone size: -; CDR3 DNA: TGTGCCAGCAGTCTCCCCCGGGCTGAAGCTTTCTTT; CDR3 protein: CASSLPRAEAFF
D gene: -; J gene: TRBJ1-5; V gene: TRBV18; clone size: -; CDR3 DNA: TGTGCCAGCTCACCACTGGACAGCCGCAATCAGCCCCAGCATTTT; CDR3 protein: CASSPLDSRNQPQHF
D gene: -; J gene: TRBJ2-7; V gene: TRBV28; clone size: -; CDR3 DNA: TGTGCCAGCAGTTTGACAGACACCTACGAGCAGTACTTC; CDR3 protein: CASSLTDTYEQYF
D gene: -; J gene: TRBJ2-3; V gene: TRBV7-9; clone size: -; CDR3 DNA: TGTGCCAGCCCTGGTCGGCGGGATACGCAGTATTTT; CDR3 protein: CASPGRRDTQYF
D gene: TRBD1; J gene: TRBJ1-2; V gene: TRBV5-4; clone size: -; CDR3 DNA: TGTGCCAGCAGCATGGACAGGGGAAACTATGGCTACACCTTC; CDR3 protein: CASSMDRGNYGYTF
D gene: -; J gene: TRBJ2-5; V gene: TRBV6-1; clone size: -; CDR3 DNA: TGTGCCAGCAGTGTTAGAGCGGAAGAGACCCAGTACTTC; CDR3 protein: CASSVRAEETQYF
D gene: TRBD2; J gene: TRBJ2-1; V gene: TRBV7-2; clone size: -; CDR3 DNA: TGTGCCAGCAGCGTGGAAGCGGGAGGGCCTCGCGATGAGCAGTTCTTC; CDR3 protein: CASSVEAGGPRDEQFF
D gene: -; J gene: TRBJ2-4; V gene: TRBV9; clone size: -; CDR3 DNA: TGTGCCAGCAGCGTGCAGCCAGGAAACATTCAGTACTTC; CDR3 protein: CASSVQPGNIQYF
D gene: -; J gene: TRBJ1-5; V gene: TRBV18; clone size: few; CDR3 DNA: TGTGCCAGCTCACCCGACAGTCTGGCCTCCCAGCCCCAGCATTTT; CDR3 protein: CASSPDSLASQPQHF
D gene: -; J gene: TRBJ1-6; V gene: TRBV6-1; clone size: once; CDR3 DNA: TGTGCCAGCAGTCCGGGTCTAGGCGATTCACCCCTCCACTTT; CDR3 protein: CASSPGLGDSPLHF
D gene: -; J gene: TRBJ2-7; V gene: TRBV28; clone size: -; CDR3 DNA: TGTGCCAGCATACGCCCGGGGGAAGGGGACGAGCAGTACTTC; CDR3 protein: CASIRPGEGDEQYF
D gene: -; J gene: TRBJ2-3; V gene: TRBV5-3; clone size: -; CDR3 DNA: TGTGCCAGAAGCTTCCGGGAGCGGGCCCGCACAGATACGCAGTATTTT; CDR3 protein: CARSFRERARTDTQYF
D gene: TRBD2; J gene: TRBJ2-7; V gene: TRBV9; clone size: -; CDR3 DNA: TGTGCCAGCAGCGTAGGACTAGCGGAGTCCTACGAGCAGTACTTC; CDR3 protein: CASSVGLAESYEQYF
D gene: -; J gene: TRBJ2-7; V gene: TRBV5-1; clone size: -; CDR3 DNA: TGCGCCAGCAGCGGCGTGGGGGGAACGAACGAGCAGTACTTC; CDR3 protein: CASSGVGGTNEQYF
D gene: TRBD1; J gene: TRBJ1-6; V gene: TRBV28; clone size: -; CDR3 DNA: TGTGCCAGCAGTCCCCGAACAGGGGCTGGTTCACCCCTCCACTTT; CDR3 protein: CASSPRTGAGSPLHF
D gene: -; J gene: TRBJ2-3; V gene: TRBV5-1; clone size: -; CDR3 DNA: TGCGCCAGCAGCTTGGGGCTAGGAGTGGATACGCAGTATTTT; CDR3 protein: CASSLGLGVDTQYF